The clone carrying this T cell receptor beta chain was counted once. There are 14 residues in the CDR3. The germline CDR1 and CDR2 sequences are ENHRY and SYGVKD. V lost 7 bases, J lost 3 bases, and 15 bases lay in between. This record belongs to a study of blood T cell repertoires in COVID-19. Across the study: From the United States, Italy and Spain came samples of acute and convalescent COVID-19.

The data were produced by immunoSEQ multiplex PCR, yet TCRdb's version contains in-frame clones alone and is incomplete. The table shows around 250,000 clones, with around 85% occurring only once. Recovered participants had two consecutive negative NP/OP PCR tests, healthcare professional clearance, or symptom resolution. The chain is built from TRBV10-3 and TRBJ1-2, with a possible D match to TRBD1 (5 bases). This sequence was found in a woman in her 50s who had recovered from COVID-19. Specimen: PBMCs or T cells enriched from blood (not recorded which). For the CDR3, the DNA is TGTGCCATCAAGGGGCTTTTAGCTGACTATGGCTACACCTTC. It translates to CAIKGLLADYGYTF.